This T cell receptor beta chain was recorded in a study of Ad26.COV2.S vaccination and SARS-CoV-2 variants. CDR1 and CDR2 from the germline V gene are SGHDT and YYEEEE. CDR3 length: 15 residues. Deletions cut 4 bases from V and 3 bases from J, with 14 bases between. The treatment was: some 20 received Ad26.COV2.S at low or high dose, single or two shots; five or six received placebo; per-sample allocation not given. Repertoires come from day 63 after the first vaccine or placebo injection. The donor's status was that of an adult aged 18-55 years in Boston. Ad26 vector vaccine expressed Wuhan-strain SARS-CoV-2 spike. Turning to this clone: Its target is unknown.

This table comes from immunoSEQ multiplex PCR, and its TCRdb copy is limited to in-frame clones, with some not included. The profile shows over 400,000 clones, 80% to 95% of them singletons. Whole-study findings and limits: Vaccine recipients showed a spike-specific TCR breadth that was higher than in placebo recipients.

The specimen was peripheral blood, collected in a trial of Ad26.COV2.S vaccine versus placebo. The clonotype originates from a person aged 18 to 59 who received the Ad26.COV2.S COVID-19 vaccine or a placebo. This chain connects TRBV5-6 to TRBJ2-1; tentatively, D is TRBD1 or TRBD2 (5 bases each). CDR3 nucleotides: TGTGCCAGCAGCCCTCCCGGGACCAGCTACAATGAGCAGTTCTTC. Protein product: CASSPPGTSYNEQFF.